The 23 T cell receptor beta chains presented below share a single source sample, sequenced in a study of OX40 agonist ivuxolimab in advanced cancers. Libraries were prepared by immunoSEQ multiplex PCR; TCRdb keeps only in-frame clonotypes and omits some of them. The sample contains approximately 98,000 clones, less than 95% of which appear only once. Here the sequenced sample was CD4+ or CD8+ T cells sorted from blood, taken in a trial of the OX40 agonist ivuxolimab. These receptors all stem from an adult with an advanced solid tumor such as melanoma, head and neck, liver or kidney cancer.

The chain links TRBV7-6 to TRBJ1-2, with D perhaps matching TRBD1 (6 bases). Deletions cut 5 bases from V and 4 bases from J, with 11 bases between. This CDR3 region has 13 residues. The germline gives CDR1 SGHVS, CDR2 FNYEAQ. The CDR3 loop reads CASSPQGFYGYTF. DNA for the CDR3: TGTGCCAGCAGCCCGCAGGGGTTCTATGGCTACACCTTC.

The J gene is TRBJ2-1, the V gene TRBV11-3; 7 bases fit TRBD1. Germline trimming cut 4 bases from V and 12 bases from J; bases unmatched to any gene: 9. Germline CDR1 reads SGHNT; CDR2 reads YENEEA. This CDR3 has 13 amino acids. The chain's CDR3 is CASSSTTGTGQFF. DNA for the CDR3: TGTGCCAGCAGCTCGACGACAGGGACGGGGCAGTTCTTC.

CDR3 residues: CASSLGLAGEGVRAKNIQYF. The DNA for the CDR3 is TGTGCCAGTAGTCTAGGACTAGCGGGAGAGGGGGTGAGAGCCAAAAACATTCAGTACTTC. This sequence joins TRBV19 and TRBJ2-4, with 13 bases matching TRBD2. This CDR3 has 20 residues. Germline V gene data show CDR1 as LNHDA and CDR2 as SQIVND (reference sequence). V lost 5 bases and J lost 0; bases outside the gene matches: 13.

V and J are TRBV10-1 and TRBJ2-3, with D uncertain. Trimming removed 4 bases from V and 0 bases from J, with 11 bases in between. The CDR3 is 15 amino acids. Germline CDR1 and CDR2: WNHNN and SYGVQD (reference sequence). DNA for the CDR3: TGCGCCAGCAGTGGATCCCTCGGGAGCACAGATACGCAGTATTTT. It specifies CASSGSLGSTDTQYF.

In DNA form, the CDR3 reads TGTGCCAGCCAGAGTGCGGGGGGAATTTTCAATGAGCAGTTCTTC. It yields the protein CASQSAGGIFNEQFF. V and J are TRBV5-4 and TRBJ2-1, with 8 bases that match TRBD2. CDR3 length equals 15 residues. Germline V gene lookup returns CDR1 SGHNT and CDR2 YYREEE (reference sequence). Trimming took 7 bases from V and 6 from J; bases not matched to a gene: 12.

The V and J genes are TRBV6-5 and TRBJ2-5; tentatively, D is TRBD1 (6 bases). Judging by the DNA end, TRBJ2-7 fits better; the J call may be wrong. The CDR3 is 13 amino acids. Looked up from germline, CDR1 is MNHEY and CDR2 is SVGAGI. CDR3 residues: CASRDRPSYEQYF. The CDR3 coding sequence is TGTGCCAGCAGAGACAGGCCCTCTTACGAGCAGTACTTC.

The V and J genes are TRBV10-3 and TRBJ1-5; D call uncertain. The V end was cut by 3 bases, the J end by 7 bases, with 7 bases between. In germline, CDR1 is ENHRY, CDR2 SYGVKD. This CDR3 comprises 12 residues. CDR3 in amino acids: CAISDETQPQHF. The CDR3, as DNA: TGTGCCATCAGTGATGAGACCCAGCCCCAGCATTTT.

The genes are TRBV6-1 and TRBJ1-2; perhaps TRBD1 as D (6 bases). The CDR3 has 12 amino acids. Germline CDR1 MNHNS, CDR2 SASEGT. Trimming cost V 9 bases and J 5 bases, with 13 bases left between them. The CDR3, as DNA: TGTGCCAGTAGGGACATGAGGTATGGCTACACCTTC. It encodes CASRDMRYGYTF.

The V and J genes are TRBV10-3 and TRBJ2-7; D is possibly TRBD1 or TRBD2 (5 bases each). Trimming shortened V by 10 bases and J by 2 bases, and 15 bases separated the two germline ends. The germline V gene encodes CDR1 ENHRY and CDR2 SYGVKD. CDR3 length: 13 residues. CDR3 DNA: TGTGCCACCGGGACCATCGAGACCTACGAGCAGTACTTC. It yields the protein CATGTIETYEQYF.

This sequence joins TRBV6-5 and TRBJ1-1, with D perhaps matching TRBD1 (5 bases). CDR1 and CDR2 from the germline V gene are MNHEY and SVGAGI. The CDR3 length is 11 residues. V gave up 2 bases and J gave up 10 bases, with 8 bases separating them. CDR3 in DNA: TGTGCCAGCAGTTACGGGGGTGCAGCTTTCTTT. Its translation: CASSYGGAAFF.

The chain uses TRBV9 and TRBJ1-3; D remains unclear. The V end was cut by 0 bases, the J end by 4 bases, with 8 bases between. From germline, CDR1 is SGDLS and CDR2 YYNGEE. This CDR3 contains 14 residues. The chain's CDR3 is CASSVARAGNTIYF. The CDR3 DNA reads as TGTGCCAGCAGCGTAGCAAGGGCCGGAAACACCATATATTTT.

J is TRBJ1-6 and V is TRBV6-1; tentative D call: TRBD1 (5 bases). The CDR3 totals 15 residues. Germline loops: CDR1 MNHNS, CDR2 SASEGT. V lost 3 bases and J lost 8, with 14 bases in between. DNA for the CDR3: TGTGCCAGCAGTGAGGGCGGAGGGGACTATTCACCCCTCCACTTT. Translation: CASSEGGGDYSPLHF.

This chain uses TRBV2 with TRBJ2-1; 10 nucleotides align to TRBD1. V lost 4 bases and J lost 6; bases outside the gene matches: 3. The V gene's germline CDR1 is SNHLY and CDR2 FYNNEI. The CDR3 has 14 amino acids. The CDR3 is CASSGGTGVNEQFF. The CDR3 nucleotides are TGTGCCAGCAGTGGGGGGACAGGGGTCAATGAGCAGTTCTTC.

The chain couples TRBV11-2 to TRBJ2-5; tentatively, D is TRBD1 or TRBD2 (7 bases each). This CDR3 contains 14 residues. With 4 bases removed from V and 3 bases from J, the gap between germline ends came to 12 bases. Germline V CDR1 and CDR2: SGHAT, FQNNGV. The CDR3 protein is CASSSTGREETQYF. CDR3 DNA sequence: TGTGCCAGCAGCTCGACAGGGAGGGAAGAGACCCAGTACTTC.

The chain uses TRBV30 and TRBJ1-4; 7 bases are a match to TRBD1. The ends lost 1 base at V and 7 bases at J; junction bases unmatched: 3. The CDR3 runs to 13 residues. The germline gives CDR1 GTSNPN, CDR2 SVGIG (reference sequence). The CDR3 region has the DNA TGTGCCTGGAGTGCAGGGGGACGTGAAAAACTGTTTTTT. Protein sequence: CAWSAGGREKLFF.

The chain recombines TRBV6-5 with TRBJ1-1; tentative D call: TRBD1 (6 bases). CDR1 MNHEY and CDR2 SVGAGI come from the germline V gene. The CDR3 runs to 15 residues. V gave up 7 bases and J gave up 2 bases, with 17 bases separating them. The chain's CDR3 is CASNPQGFKNTEAFF. CDR3 nucleotide sequence: TGTGCCAGCAATCCACAGGGATTTAAAAACACTGAAGCTTTCTTT.

The DNA for the CDR3 is TGTGCCAGCAGCCCGGGACGCTCTGGAAACACCATATATTTT. Protein sequence: CASSPGRSGNTIYF. This chain connects TRBV5-6 to TRBJ1-3; tentatively, D is TRBD1 (5 bases). CDR3 length equals 14 residues. V lost 4 bases and J 0 bases, leaving 8 bases between the germline ends. From germline, CDR1 is SGHDT and CDR2 YYEEEE.

The gene calls are TRBV7-9 and TRBJ1-4, with TRBD1 identical over 10 bases. Germline-derived CDR1 and CDR2 are SEHNR and FQNEAQ (reference sequence). The CDR3 length is 14 residues. The V gene end was trimmed by 7 bases and the J gene end by 7 bases; junction bases not matched to a gene: 6. The CDR3, as DNA: TGTGCCAGCACCTCGACAGGGGGCGTTGAAAAACTGTTTTTT. Translation gives CASTSTGGVEKLFF.

The chain combines TRBV30 with TRBJ1-2, with TRBD1 identical over 10 bases. This CDR3 contains 15 residues. CDR1 and CDR2 from the germline V gene are GTSNPN and SVGIG (reference sequence). V shed 2 bases, J shed 6 bases, and the junction held 9 bases outside the gene matches. The CDR3 nucleotides are TGTGCCTGGAGTAGACAGGGGGCGGGGATCGATGGCTACACCTTC. Translation gives CAWSRQGAGIDGYTF.

The V and J genes are TRBV27 and TRBJ2-3, with TRBD1 identical over 7 bases. Germline CDR1 is MNHEY and CDR2 is SMNVEV (reference sequence). The V segment lost 5 bases and the J segment 0 bases; nucleotides outside the gene matches: 5. This CDR3 is 15 amino acids long. Here the CDR3 reads CASSTRDRSTDTQYF. DNA for the CDR3: TGTGCCAGCAGTACAAGGGACAGAAGCACAGATACGCAGTATTTT.

This chain links TRBV10-2 with TRBJ2-5, with a tentative D call TRBD2 (6 bases). V gave up 3 bases and J gave up 4 bases, with 15 bases separating them. Germline CDR1 WSHSY, CDR2 SAAADI. The CDR3 spans 15 residues. The CDR3 bases are TGCGCCAGCAGTGAACCTGGCGGGGCTGGAGAGACCCAGTACTTC. Amino acids: CASSEPGGAGETQYF.

In its sample, this clone was seen once. The chain carries TRBV6-1 and TRBJ1-2, with D possibly matching TRBD1 (5 bases). This CDR3 spans 11 amino acids. V dropped 6 bases and J dropped 7 bases, with 9 bases sitting between them. Germline V CDR1 and CDR2: MNHNS, SASEGT. The CDR3 DNA is TGTGCCAGCAGCCTGGGGGTTGGCTACACCTTC. Translated, it gives CASSLGVGYTF.

This chain connects TRBV14 to TRBJ2-5; the D gene is possibly TRBD1 (5 bases). V was trimmed by 0 bases and J by 5 bases, leaving 19 bases between them. Germline CDR1 is SGHDN and CDR2 is FVKESK. This CDR3 spans 17 amino acids. DNA for the CDR3: TGTGCCAGCAGCCAAGAGGGATCGTGGCAGGGCGACGAGACCCAGTACTTC. Its translation is CASSQEGSWQGDETQYF.